The 21 T cell receptor beta chains given below trace back to one sample, sequenced in a study of shared clonotypes between healthy human individuals. The table came from immunoSEQ multiplex PCR; TCRdb's copy has only in-frame clones and leaves some out. This sample yields 450,000 to 500,000 clones, of which approximately 81% are seen a single time; over 9.5% belongs to the top ten. Sequencing used PBMCs. The source is a woman between 40 and 55 years old in good health. Some clones in this sample may be carry-over from other donors' samples.

Concerning this clone: This sequence is one base from a far larger clone and is likely a read error. The J gene is TRBJ1-4, the V gene TRBV5-1; the match to TRBD1 covers 8 bases. Germline CDR1 and CDR2: SGHRS and YFSETQ. This CDR3 contains 14 residues. CDR3 in amino acids: CSSSADREGEKLFF. Here the CDR3 DNA reads TGCTCCAGCAGCGCGGACAGGGAGGGGGAAAAACTGTTTTTT.

In its sample, this clone was seen once. The genes are TRBV5-6 and TRBJ1-3; 9 bases fit TRBD1. Germline V lookup: CDR1 SGHDT, CDR2 YYEEEE. V was clipped by 4 bases and J by 7 bases; unmatched bases: 6. The CDR3 runs 14 residues. CDR3 nucleotide sequence: TGTGCCAGCAGCCGCGGGACAGGGAGGAACACCATATATTTT. It encodes CASSRGTGRNTIYF.

For the CDR3, the DNA is TGTGCCAGCAGCTCGACACTGGAGACTGAAGCTTTCTTT. This sequence encodes CASSSTLETEAFF. V usage is TRBV7-9 and J usage is TRBJ1-1; D is unresolved. V dropped 4 bases and J dropped 5 bases, with 11 bases sitting between them. The CDR3 runs to 13 residues. From germline, CDR1 is SEHNR and CDR2 FQNEAQ (reference sequence).

This clone was counted a single time. The V call is TRBV30, the J call TRBJ2-7; D uncertain. V lost 3 bases and J lost 6, with 15 bases in between. CDR3 length: 13 residues. Germline-derived CDR1 and CDR2 are GTSNPN and SVGIG (reference sequence). Here the CDR3 reads CAWSPLGVGEQYF. CDR3 in DNA: TGTGCCTGGAGCCCGCTAGGAGTAGGCGAGCAGTACTTC.

The chain links TRBV29-1 to TRBJ2-1; 10 bases map to TRBD2. The CDR3 covers 17 residues. Germline V lookup: CDR1 SQVTM, CDR2 ANQGSEA. The V gene end was trimmed by 6 bases and the J gene end by 0 bases; junction bases not matched to a gene: 11. The CDR3 DNA is TGCAGCGTGGGAAGCGGGAGGGTGGGGAGCTCCTACAATGAGCAGTTCTTC. Its translation is CSVGSGRVGSSYNEQFF.

V gene TRBV25-1 combines with J gene TRBJ2-1; 12 bases map to TRBD1. CDR1 and CDR2 (germline): MGHDK, SYGVNS. This CDR3 has 17 residues. V lost 3 bases to trimming and J lost 6 bases; unmatched junction nucleotides: 9. The CDR3 nucleotides are TGTGCCAGCAGTGACGTACCGGGACAGGGGGCATTCAATGAGCAGTTCTTC. This translates into CASSDVPGQGAFNEQFF.

This clone is a singleton in its sample. One end of the junction is discordant with germline, which a read error may explain. Other DNA sequences in this sample translate to the same CDR3. This sequence joins TRBV7-2 and TRBJ2-1; unclear D gene. The CDR3 length is 15 residues. Per the germline V gene, CDR1 is SGHTA and CDR2 is FQGNSA. The CDR3, as DNA: TGCGCCAGCAGCCGGCAAAGGACCGCGTTCAATGAGCAGTTCTTC. Translating gives CASSRQRTAFNEQFF.

Concerning this clone itself: A far larger clone is a single base away, which makes a read error likely. The rearrangement joins TRBV30 to TRBJ1-5; D is unclear. CDR1 is GTSNPN and CDR2 is SVGIG in the germline V gene (reference sequence). The CDR3 totals 14 residues. In DNA form, the CDR3 reads TGTGCCTGGAGTGTTCTGGCAAGCAATCAGCCCCAGCGTTTT. Its protein product is CAWSVLASNQPQRF.

The V and J genes are TRBV2 and TRBJ2-3; D ambiguous. V lost 7 bases, J lost 0 bases, and 8 bases lay in between. The CDR3 consists of 13 residues. Germline CDR1 reads SNHLY; CDR2 reads FYNNEI. The CDR3 reads CASTQPSTDTQYF. DNA of the CDR3: TGTGCCAGCACGCAGCCTAGCACAGATACGCAGTATTTT.

In regard to this clone: A single base is all that separates this from a far larger clone, so a read error is likely. The chain has TRBV18 and TRBJ1-1, with a tentative D call TRBD1 (6 bases). CDR1 is KGHSH and CDR2 is LQKENI in the germline V gene. This CDR3 region has 15 residues. V was trimmed by 1 base and J by 1 base, leaving 10 bases between them. In DNA form, the CDR3 reads TGTGCCAGCTCACCACGACAGGTAGGGAACACTGAAGCTTTCTTT. It yields the protein CASSPRQVGNTEAFF.

The V and J genes are TRBV6-5 and TRBJ2-2; D remains ambiguous. CDR3 length: 12 amino acids. In germline, CDR1 is MNHEY, CDR2 SVGAGI. V gave up 11 bases and J gave up 2 bases, with 9 bases separating them. The CDR3 bases are TGTGCCTCGTCTCATAACACCGGGGAGCTGTTTTTT. This translates into CASSHNTGELFF.

This clone was seen only a few times. A far larger clone is just one base off, so this is likely a read error. Other DNA sequences in the sample encode the same CDR3. The chain employs TRBV30 and TRBJ2-2; unclear D gene. Trimming shortened V by 3 bases and J by 1 base, and 12 bases separated the two germline ends. CDR1 GTSNPN and CDR2 SVGIG come from the germline V gene (reference sequence). The CDR3 extends over 15 amino acids. CDR3 in amino acids: CAWSRGSKNTGELFF. In nucleotides, the CDR3 is TGTGCCTGGAGCCGAGGAAGCAAGAACACCGGGGAGCTGTTTTTT. The full variable domain, completed using reference TRBV30 and TRBJ2-2, is SQTIHQWPATLVQPVGSPLSLECTVEGTSNPNLYWYRQAAGRGLQLLFYSVGIGQISSEVPQNLSASRPQDRQFILSSKKLLLSDSGFYLCAWSRGSKNTGELFFGEGSRLTVL.

V usage is TRBV30 and J usage is TRBJ1-2; D perhaps matches TRBD1 (6 bases). V gave up 3 bases and J gave up 7 bases, with 12 bases separating them. In germline, CDR1 is GTSNPN, CDR2 SVGIG (reference sequence). There are 12 residues in the CDR3. CDR3 sequence reads: CAWRPDSGGYTF. The CDR3 nucleotides are TGTGCCTGGAGACCGGACAGTGGTGGCTACACCTTC.

About this clone: A far larger clone is one base from this, pointing to a likely read error. The sample has other DNA sequences that encode this CDR3 too. CDR3 sequence (DNA): TGCGCCATCGGGACAGGGTATGGCTACACCTTC. Its protein product is CAIGTGYGYTF. The chain uses TRBV10-3 and TRBJ1-2; 9 bases agree with TRBD1. The length of the CDR3 is 11 residues. Germline loops: CDR1 ENHRY, CDR2 SYGVKD.

As concerns this clone: A read error likely explains this, since a far larger clone differs by one base. Other DNA variants within this sample encode the same CDR3. This chain joins TRBV6-4 and TRBJ2-3; 8 bases match TRBD2. The ends lost 0 bases at V and 2 bases at J; junction bases unmatched: 1. This CDR3 spans 15 amino acids. Germline V gene lookup returns CDR1 MRHNA and CDR2 SNTAGT. CDR3 sequence reads: CASSDSGGATDTQYF. The CDR3 DNA reads TGTGCCAGCAGTGACTCCGGGGGGGCCACAGATACGCAGTATTTT.

CDR3 nucleotide sequence: TGTGCCAGCTCACCATCTGCGGAAAAACTGTTTTTT. This encodes CASSPSAEKLFF. The gene calls are TRBV18 and TRBJ1-4; D is unresolved. V was clipped by 2 bases and J by 8 bases, with 6 bases between them. The CDR3 is 12 amino acids. Germline-derived CDR1 and CDR2 are KGHSH and LQKENI.

V is TRBV28 and J is TRBJ1-3, with D perhaps matching TRBD1 (5 bases). Germline loops: CDR1 MDHEN, CDR2 SYDVKM. CDR3 size: 12 residues. Deletions cut 8 bases from V and 4 bases from J, with 9 bases between. CDR3 protein: CASDSLGNTIYF. In nucleotides, the CDR3 is TGTGCCAGCGACAGTTTGGGAAACACCATATATTTT.

The chain joins TRBV2 to TRBJ2-7, with TRBD2 identical over 12 bases. From germline, CDR1 is SNHLY and CDR2 FYNNEI. The CDR3 contains 16 residues. J lost 3 bases, V lost 1 base, and 4 bases had no gene match. CDR3 in amino acids: CASSEGPTSGGYEQYF. As DNA, the CDR3 is TGTGCCAGCAGTGAAGGGCCGACTAGCGGGGGCTACGAGCAGTACTTC.

J is TRBJ2-5 and V is TRBV29-1; tentative D call: TRBD1 (6 bases). Germline lookup yields CDR1 SQVTM and CDR2 ANQGSEA. V lost 0 bases, J lost 4 bases, and 9 bases lay in between. The CDR3 is 13 residues long. CDR3 region: CSVEDEGGETQYF. DNA for the CDR3: TGCAGCGTTGAAGATGAAGGGGGAGAGACCCAGTACTTC.

The rearrangement uses TRBV28 and TRBJ2-1; 14 positions agree with TRBD2. Trimming cost V 4 bases and J 15 bases; bases outside gene matches: 8. Per the germline V gene, CDR1 is MDHEN and CDR2 is SYDVKM. This CDR3 contains 14 residues. The CDR3 region has the DNA TGTGCCAGCAGTTCCGAGACTAGCGGGAGGGCCTGGTTCTTC. Its translation: CASSSETSGRAWFF.

The J gene is TRBJ2-6, the V gene TRBV19; D unclear. This CDR3 comprises 16 residues. V was clipped by 0 bases and J by 0 bases, with 6 bases between them. Germline V gene lookup returns CDR1 LNHDA and CDR2 SQIVND (reference sequence). The CDR3 spells CASSIDRLSGANVLTF. The CDR3 DNA sequence: TGTGCCAGTAGTATAGATCGCCTCTCTGGGGCCAACGTCCTGACTTTC.